These T cell receptor beta chains were read from a single sample in a study of blood T cell repertoires in COVID-19. Produced via immunoSEQ multiplex PCR; TCRdb's table is partial and in-frame only. The sample lists 95,000 to 150,000 clones, roughly 84% occurring once. Sequencing used PBMCs or T cells enriched from blood (not recorded which). The origin of the receptors is a woman aged 25 to 39 who had recovered from COVID-19. The CDR3 runs from the conserved cysteine through the conserved F or W. The order of the fields is J gene, clone size, D gene, V gene, CDR3 protein, CDR3 DNA. A D gene is named only where the DNA matches it firmly. The listing skips clone size in some rows; elsewhere it reads once, few, many or a size class.

J: TRBJ2-1; size: -; D: -; V: TRBV12-2; CDR3: CASRLEVAGGSRHNEQFF; DNA: -
J: TRBJ1-1; size: -; D: -; V: TRBV6-5; CDR3: CASKWGHVDTEAFF; DNA: TGTGCCAGCAAGTGGGGACACGTCGACACTGAAGCTTTCTTT
J: TRBJ1-2; size: once; D: -; V: TRBV7-8; CDR3: CASSLVGGDQGYTF; DNA: TGTGCCAGCAGCTTAGTTGGCGGGGATCAAGGCTACACCTTC
J: TRBJ1-2; size: -; D: -; V: TRBV19; CDR3: CASSPRGRVNGYTF; DNA: TGTGCCAGTAGTCCCCGCGGCAGGGTAAATGGCTACACCTTC
J: TRBJ1-3; size: -; D: TRBD1; V: TRBV7-8; CDR3: CASSQRQGDGNTIYF; DNA: TGTGCCAGCAGCCAAAGACAGGGGGACGGAAACACCATATATTTT
J: TRBJ1-2; size: -; D: -; V: TRBV7-9; CDR3: CASSPGLNDYGYTF; DNA: TGTGCCAGCAGCCCAGGGTTGAACGACTATGGCTACACCTTC
J: TRBJ1-6; size: -; D: TRBD1; V: TRBV6-5; CDR3: CASFSMGQENSPLHF; DNA: TGTGCCAGTTTCTCTATGGGACAGGAGAATTCACCCCTCCACTTT
J: TRBJ2-5; size: -; D: TRBD2; V: TRBV5-1; CDR3: CASRPRLAGVLGETQYF; DNA: TGCGCCAGCAGACCCAGACTAGCGGGAGTCTTGGGAGAGACCCAGTACTTC
J: TRBJ1-2; size: few; D: -; V: TRBV20-1; CDR3: CSASWGTNYGYTF; DNA: TGCAGTGCTAGTTGGGGGACAAACTATGGCTACACCTTC
J: TRBJ1-1; size: -; D: -; V: TRBV4-1; CDR3: CASSLVTENTEAFF; DNA: TGCGCCAGCAGCCTAGTTACAGAGAACACTGAAGCTTTCTTT
J: TRBJ1-5; size: -; D: -; V: TRBV5-1; CDR3: CASSPDGGGKPQHF; DNA: TGCGCCAGCAGCCCGGATGGGGGCGGAAAGCCCCAGCATTTT
J: TRBJ1-4; size: -; D: TRBD1; V: TRBV6-5; CDR3: CASRGQSTTTEKLFF; DNA: TGTGCCAGCAGGGGACAGAGCACAACCACCGAAAAACTGTTTTTT
J: TRBJ2-3; size: -; D: TRBD2; V: TRBV18; CDR3: CASSRGTSGGTDTQYF; DNA: TGTGCCAGCTCACGGGGGACTAGCGGGGGAACAGATACGCAGTATTTT
J: TRBJ1-5; size: -; D: -; V: TRBV28; CDR3: CASSSPGNQPQHF; DNA: TGTGCCAGCAGTTCCCCGGGGAATCAGCCCCAGCATTTT
J: TRBJ1-1; size: -; D: TRBD1; V: TRBV19; CDR3: CASRDRGETEAFF; DNA: TGTGCCAGCCGGGACAGGGGGGAGACTGAAGCTTTCTTT
J: TRBJ1-4; size: few; D: TRBD1; V: TRBV7-9; CDR3: CASSFQGGFEKLFF; DNA: TGTGCCAGCAGCTTTCAAGGGGGCTTTGAAAAACTGTTTTTT
J: TRBJ1-2; size: -; D: -; V: TRBV7-8; CDR3: CASSLQGYGYTF; DNA: TGTGCCAGCAGCCTACAGGGATATGGCTACACCTTC
J: TRBJ1-2; size: -; D: TRBD1; V: TRBV28; CDR3: CASRPGGWSDYGYTF; DNA: TGTGCCAGCAGACCAGGGGGCTGGAGCGACTATGGCTACACCTTC
J: TRBJ2-5; size: -; D: -; V: TRBV11-1; CDR3: CASSLGTGRGETQYF; DNA: TGTGCCAGCAGCTTAGGAACAGGGAGAGGGGAGACCCAGTACTTC
J: TRBJ1-5; size: -; D: TRBD1; V: TRBV18; CDR3: CASSLDRGQPQHF; DNA: TGTGCCAGCTCCCTGGACAGGGGTCAGCCCCAGCATTTT
J: TRBJ2-7; size: -; D: TRBD1; V: TRBV4-3; CDR3: CASSQDSSTGGLEQYF; DNA: TGCGCCAGCAGCCAAGATTCGAGCACAGGGGGGCTCGAGCAGTACTTC
J: TRBJ1-1; size: -; D: -; V: TRBV4-1; CDR3: CASSHMFREDTEAFF; DNA: TGCGCCAGCAGCCATATGTTCAGGGAGGACACTGAAGCTTTCTTT
J: TRBJ1-2; size: -; D: TRBD1; V: TRBV4-3; CDR3: CASSRIYAGTGANYGYTF; DNA: TGCGCCAGCAGCCGGATCTATGCCGGGACAGGCGCTAACTATGGCTACACCTTC
J: TRBJ2-7; size: -; D: TRBD1; V: TRBV27; CDR3: CASSKGQGGLYEQYF; DNA: TGTGCCAGCAGTAAGGGACAGGGCGGACTCTACGAGCAGTACTTC
J: TRBJ2-2; size: -; D: TRBD2; V: TRBV7-9; CDR3: CASSILAGATGELFF; DNA: TGTGCCAGCAGCATACTAGCGGGAGCTACCGGGGAGCTGTTTTTT
J: TRBJ1-3; size: -; D: TRBD1; V: TRBV7-2; CDR3: CASSSGTAGSGNTIYF; DNA: TGTGCCAGCAGCTCAGGGACAGCCGGCTCTGGAAACACCATATATTTT
J: TRBJ1-5; size: few; D: -; V: TRBV28; CDR3: CASGQPYSNQPQHF; DNA: TGTGCCAGCGGGCAGCCCTATAGCAATCAGCCCCAGCATTTT
J: TRBJ2-5; size: few; D: TRBD2; V: TRBV27; CDR3: CATSPGGVQGTQYF; DNA: TGTGCCACATCTCCGGGGGGAGTACAAGGGACCCAGTACTTC
J: TRBJ2-5; size: -; D: TRBD1; V: TRBV6-1; CDR3: CASRPTGGYQETQYF; DNA: TGTGCCAGCAGGCCGACAGGGGGTTACCAAGAGACCCAGTACTTC
J: TRBJ1-1; size: -; D: -; V: TRBV4-1; CDR3: CASSQATGENTEAFF; DNA: TGCGCCAGCAGCCAAGCGACAGGAGAGAACACTGAAGCTTTCTTT
J: TRBJ1-1; size: -; D: -; V: TRBV6-5; CDR3: CASSPPWGATEAFF; DNA: TGTGCCAGCAGTCCACCTTGGGGCGCCACTGAAGCTTTCTTT
J: TRBJ1-4; size: -; D: TRBD1; V: TRBV19; CDR3: CASSMAARGATNEKLFF; DNA: TGTGCCAGTAGTATGGCGGCCAGGGGGGCAACTAATGAAAAACTGTTTTTT
J: TRBJ2-6; size: -; D: -; V: TRBV4-3; CDR3: CASSQDTSSGANVLTF; DNA: TGCGCCAGCAGCCAAGACACGAGCTCTGGGGCCAACGTCCTGACTTTC
J: TRBJ2-7; size: -; D: -; V: TRBV5-1; CDR3: CASSPFAGVTYEQYF; DNA: TGCGCCAGCTCCCCATTCGCGGGCGTCACCTACGAGCAGTACTTC
J: TRBJ2-6; size: -; D: TRBD1; V: TRBV14; CDR3: CASGITGAGANVLTF; DNA: TGTGCCAGCGGAATCACAGGGGCGGGGGCCAACGTCCTGACTTTC
J: TRBJ1-4; size: -; D: TRBD1; V: TRBV3-1/TRBV3-2; CDR3: CASSWDRGREKLFF; DNA: TGTGCCAGCAGTTGGGACAGGGGGCGAGAAAAACTGTTTTTT